Listed here are 13 T cell receptor beta chains from one sample, sequenced in a study of technical replicates of blood from a handful of donors. The method was immunoSEQ multiplex PCR; TCRdb's version includes in-frame clones alone and lacks a portion of them. The table includes about 80,000 clones, approximately 94% detected once. Sequenced sample: T cells isolated from PBMCs. The receptor source for this set is a human donor in good health.

The chain links TRBV18 to TRBJ2-7; 7 bases agree with TRBD1. The CDR3 extends over 18 amino acids. Germline V gene sequence: CDR1 KGHSH, CDR2 LQKENI. J lost 2 bases, V lost 0 bases, and 13 bases had no gene match. This chain's CDR3 is CASSPPKSRDSLTYEQYF. The CDR3 DNA reads TGTGCCAGCTCACCACCCAAGTCCCGGGACAGCCTTACCTACGAGCAGTACTTC.

The rearrangement joins TRBV4-3 to TRBJ2-2; D is unclear. This CDR3 is 15 amino acids long. Germline lookup yields CDR1 LGHNA and CDR2 YSLEER. V lost 3 bases and J 7 bases, leaving 15 bases between the germline ends. The CDR3 coding sequence is TGCGCCAGCAGCCAGATTTTAGTCTCGCACGGGGAGCTGTTTTTT. This sequence encodes CASSQILVSHGELFF.

This clone was found once. The chain has TRBV7-9 and TRBJ1-2; 8 bases are a match to TRBD1. The V gene's germline CDR1 is SEHNR and CDR2 FQNEAQ (reference sequence). The CDR3 sequence is 15 residues long. Trimming took 3 bases from V and 8 from J; bases not matched to a gene: 11. CDR3 sequence (DNA): TGTGCCAGCAGCTTCCTCGACAGGGGCTTTGTGGGCTACACCTTC. It is translated as CASSFLDRGFVGYTF. The full variable domain, its missing parts supplied by reference TRBV7-9 and TRBJ1-2, is DTGVSQNPRHKITKRGQNVTFRCDPISEHNRLYWYRQTLGQGPEFLTYFQNEAQLEKSRLLSDRFSAERPKGSFSTLEIQRTEQGDSAMYLCASSFLDRGFVGYTFGSGTRLTVV.

The J gene is TRBJ1-4, the V gene TRBV29-1; the match to TRBD1 covers 11 bases. CDR1 is SQVTM, CDR2 ANQGSEA, per germline. Unmatched junction bases numbered 5, after V lost 5 bases and J lost 3 bases. The CDR3 is 15 residues long. CDR3 sequence: CSVLGQGAPNEKLFF. CDR3 coding DNA: TGCAGCGTTCTCGGACAGGGGGCCCCTAATGAAAAACTGTTTTTT.

This chain joins TRBV28 and TRBJ2-7; 8 nucleotides align to TRBD1. The CDR3 runs 15 residues. The V and J ends lost 5 bases and 3 bases, in that order; junction bases with no gene match: 9. CDR1 is MDHEN and CDR2 is SYDVKM in the germline V gene. CDR3 DNA: TGTGCCAGCAGTGTCAGGGGGCTTGTAGGCTACGAGCAGTACTTC. Protein product: CASSVRGLVGYEQYF. Complete variable domain (other parts from reference TRBV28 and TRBJ2-7): DVKVTQSSRYLVKRTGEKVFLECVQDMDHENMFWYRQDPGLGLRLIYFSYDVKMKEKGDIPEGYSVSREKKERFSLILESASTNQTSMYLCASSVRGLVGYEQYFGPGTRLTVT.

This clone was picked up one time. The V gene is TRBV4-1, the J gene TRBJ2-1; 8 bases agree with TRBD1. This CDR3 comprises 15 residues. Germline V gene lookup returns CDR1 MGHRA and CDR2 YSYEKL. The trim removed 1 base at V and 8 bases at J, leaving 7 bases unmatched. CDR3 sequence reads: CASSQGKDRVYEQFF. DNA of the CDR3: TGCGCCAGCAGCCAAGGGAAGGACAGGGTCTATGAGCAGTTCTTC.

This rearrangement joins TRBV6-5 to TRBJ1-1; D is unresolved. V was clipped by 5 bases and J by 4 bases, with 11 bases between them. Germline loops: CDR1 MNHEY, CDR2 SVGAGI. The CDR3 contains 13 residues. CDR3: CASSAVEGTEAFF. The CDR3 DNA reads as TGTGCCAGCAGTGCAGTAGAGGGCACTGAAGCTTTCTTT.

The DNA for the CDR3 is TGTGCCAGCAGGATCAGGACAGGGAGTTATGGCTACACCTTC. Translation: CASRIRTGSYGYTF. This sequence joins TRBV6-1 and TRBJ1-2; 8 bases match TRBD1. Looked up from germline, CDR1 is MNHNS and CDR2 is SASEGT. The trim removed 6 bases at V and 5 bases at J, leaving 8 bases unmatched. This CDR3 contains 14 residues.

This clone was counted only a few times. This chain links TRBV18 with TRBJ1-1, with 12 bases identical to TRBD1. Looked up from germline, CDR1 is KGHSH and CDR2 is LQKENI. This CDR3 is 18 amino acids long. Trimming took 6 bases from V and 0 from J; bases not matched to a gene: 11. CDR3 amino acids: CASSPTGQGAGVNTEAFF. CDR3 coding DNA: TGTGCCAGCTCCCCGACGGGACAGGGGGCCGGTGTGAACACTGAAGCTTTCTTT.

The chain combines TRBV27 with TRBJ2-4, with D possibly being TRBD1 (6 bases). The CDR3 extends over 14 amino acids. Germline V gives CDR1 MNHEY, CDR2 SMNVEV (reference sequence). The V end lost 6 bases, the J end lost 5 bases, and 14 bases lay between the germline ends. The chain's CDR3 is CASRDSPSQNIQYF. As DNA, the CDR3 is TGTGCCAGCAGGGACAGCCCTAGCCAAAACATTCAGTACTTC.

CDR3 nucleotides: TGTGCCTGGCAAAGGCTAGCGGGAGACGGAGAGACCCAGTACTTC. Translated, it gives CAWQRLAGDGETQYF. The gene calls are TRBV30 and TRBJ2-5; 10 bases agree with TRBD2. The germline V gene encodes CDR1 GTSNPN and CDR2 SVGIG (reference sequence). The CDR3 covers 15 residues. V gave up 5 bases and J gave up 4 bases; unmatched junction bases: 10.

This chain uses TRBV27 with TRBJ1-1, with TRBD1 as a possible D gene (6 bases). There are 13 residues in the CDR3. V lost 6 bases and J 4 bases, leaving 12 bases between the germline ends. Germline CDR1 MNHEY, CDR2 SMNVEV (reference sequence). CDR3 amino acids: CASRLGGVTEAFF. The DNA for the CDR3 is TGTGCCAGCAGACTAGGGGGGGTCACTGAAGCTTTCTTT.

The J gene is TRBJ2-7, the V gene TRBV28; TRBD2 matches at 10 bases. With 3 bases clipped from V and 2 bases from J, the junction kept 4 bases outside the gene matches. This CDR3 is built from 15 residues. Germline CDR1 reads MDHEN; CDR2 reads SYDVKM. The DNA of the CDR3 is TGTGCCAGCAGTTTGGGAGCGGGAGGGCCCTACGAGCAGTACTTC. Amino acid sequence: CASSLGAGGPYEQYF.